These T cell receptor beta chains were read from a single sample in a study of cytomegalovirus exposure and HLA in healthy donors. Sequencing used immunoSEQ multiplex PCR; TCRdb keeps in-frame clones, though not all of them. In the table there are approximately 150,000 clones, around 80% of which are singletons. The sample was PBMCs. The receptors were gathered from a human donor in good health. Each CDR3 is given with its conserved first and last residue. The D gene is left open where the match is weak. Clone size is stated in some rows and not others, as once, few, many or a class when expanded.

d_gene | j_gene | abundance | v_gene | CDR3aa
. | TRBJ2-3 | . | TRBV5-1 | CASRRSASTDTQYF
. | TRBJ2-1 | few | TRBV7-2 | CASSLGQYNEQFF
. | TRBJ2-1 | . | TRBV13 | CASSLDPGLRNEQFF
TRBD1 | TRBJ1-1 | . | TRBV19 | CASNRDSGNTEAFF
. | TRBJ1-5 | few | TRBV7-9 | CASSQQGGDQPQHF
TRBD2 | TRBJ2-4 | . | TRBV6-1 | CASSENRGSGGNKNIQYF
. | TRBJ2-7 | . | TRBV4-1 | CASSQGSGSYEQYF
TRBD1 | TRBJ1-2 | . | TRBV10-3 | CAISDTGTGTDYGYTF
TRBD2 | TRBJ2-3 | . | TRBV19 | CASRRTSGGTDTQYF
TRBD1 | TRBJ1-2 | . | TRBV2 | CASSQQGDGYGYTF
. | TRBJ2-1 | . | TRBV6-1 | CASSEARGDGYNEQFF
. | TRBJ1-4 | . | TRBV9 | CASAEGTLTNEKLFF
. | TRBJ2-7 | . | TRBV6-1 | CASSQTRTTYEQYF
TRBD2 | TRBJ2-7 | . | TRBV2 | CASSKTGTSGSYEQYF
. | TRBJ1-2 | . | TRBV4-3 | CASSPPGGRGYTF
TRBD1 | TRBJ2-7 | . | TRBV7-2 | CASSGRTGGYEQYF
. | TRBJ2-3 | once | TRBV2 | CASSAQTRWDTQYF
TRBD1 | TRBJ2-3 | . | TRBV5-1 | CASSQGTGSTDTQYF
. | TRBJ1-2 | few | TRBV9 | CASSQGRHYGYTF
. | TRBJ1-4 | . | TRBV5-5 | CASSPRQEKLFF
. | TRBJ1-1 | . | TRBV7-9 | CASSLSGQNTEAFF
TRBD1 | TRBJ1-1 | . | TRBV25-1 | CASSEIGRTGETEAFF
. | TRBJ2-7 | . | TRBV12-5 | CASGLPQGGRVPYEQYF
TRBD1 | TRBJ1-2 | . | TRBV6-6 | CASSFVRGQGDGYTF
TRBD1 | TRBJ1-6 | . | TRBV9 | CASSHGQGINSPLHF
TRBD1 | TRBJ2-5 | . | TRBV6-5 | CASTHPGTGGETQYF
TRBD2 | TRBJ2-1 | . | TRBV6-1 | CASSGSGGALNEQFF
TRBD2 | TRBJ2-3 | . | TRBV5-1 | CASSFGLAGASTDTQYF
TRBD1 | TRBJ2-7 | . | TRBV11-2 | CASSTPGQAHSEDEQYF
. | TRBJ1-5 | . | TRBV7-6 | CASSSQPLASNRPQHF
. | TRBJ2-1 | . | TRBV9 | CASSPYSADSYNEQFF
. | TRBJ1-4 | . | TRBV4-1 | CASRNTGSFPEKLFF
TRBD1 | TRBJ1-2 | few | TRBV7-6 | CASSLGGTGDYGYTF